A selection of T cell receptor beta chains follows, all from one sample in a study of neoadjuvant anti-PD-1 for oral cavity cancer. Profiling relied on immunoSEQ multiplex PCR, and the TCRdb table lists in-frame clones only, not all of them. There are approximately 15,000 clones in the sample; just over 65% occur only once, and around 2% lies in the top ten. Material: PBMCs, obtained before nivolumab (anti-PD-1) treatment. Receptors originate from a person between 40 and 85 years old with oral cavity squamous cell carcinoma. The CDR3 runs from the conserved cysteine through the conserved F or W. The D gene is left open where the match is weak. Clone size, where shown, is once, few, many, or a class for clones that have expanded.

j_call: TRBJ2-7
cdr3_length: 13
d_call: TRBD1
clone_size: -
v_call: TRBV2
cdr3_nt: TGTGCCAGCAGTGAGGTGACAGGGTCCGAGCAGTACTTC
cdr3_aa: CASSEVTGSEQYF

j_call: TRBJ2-1
cdr3_length: 14
d_call: TRBD2
clone_size: -
v_call: TRBV13
cdr3_nt: TGTGCCAGCAGCTCGCGGGGCGGGAGAGGTGAGCAGTTCTTC
cdr3_aa: CASSSRGGRGEQFF

j_call: TRBJ2-1
cdr3_length: 18
d_call: TRBD1
clone_size: -
v_call: TRBV10-1
cdr3_nt: TGCGCCAGCAGTGCAGACCTCCGGACAGGGAGTGTGTGGGATGAGCAGTTCTTC
cdr3_aa: CASSADLRTGSVWDEQFF

j_call: TRBJ2-1
cdr3_length: 14
d_call: -
clone_size: -
v_call: TRBV6-6
cdr3_nt: TGTGCCGCAAGAACGGACAGCTCCTACAATGAGCAGTTCTTC
cdr3_aa: CAARTDSSYNEQFF

j_call: TRBJ1-1
cdr3_length: 14
d_call: -
clone_size: -
v_call: TRBV19
cdr3_nt: TGTGCCAGTAGTCTGGGGAGGTTAGGCACTGAAGCTTTCTTT
cdr3_aa: CASSLGRLGTEAFF

j_call: TRBJ2-2
cdr3_length: 15
d_call: TRBD2
clone_size: -
v_call: TRBV29-1
cdr3_nt: TGCAGCGATTCCCGACTAGCGGGGAACACCGGGGAGCTGTTTTTT
cdr3_aa: CSDSRLAGNTGELFF

j_call: TRBJ1-5
cdr3_length: 15
d_call: -
clone_size: -
v_call: TRBV18
cdr3_nt: TGTGCCAGCTCACCCCGGCAGGGAGCCAGTCAGCCCCAGCATTTT
cdr3_aa: CASSPRQGASQPQHF

j_call: TRBJ2-7
cdr3_length: 13
d_call: -
clone_size: medium-sized
v_call: TRBV7-8
cdr3_nt: TGTGCCAGCAGTCTTAACAAGCCCTACGAGCAGTACTTC
cdr3_aa: CASSLNKPYEQYF

j_call: TRBJ2-1
cdr3_length: 14
d_call: TRBD2
clone_size: -
v_call: TRBV5-4
cdr3_nt: TGTGCCAGCAGTTTTGGACTAGCGGAGGGAAGGCAGTTCTTC
cdr3_aa: CASSFGLAEGRQFF

j_call: TRBJ1-2
cdr3_length: 13
d_call: -
clone_size: -
v_call: TRBV14
cdr3_nt: TGTGCCAGCAGCCCCGGTGTTCGCGGACTCTACACCTTC
cdr3_aa: CASSPGVRGLYTF

j_call: TRBJ1-1
cdr3_length: 14
d_call: -
clone_size: -
v_call: TRBV5-1
cdr3_nt: TGCGCCAGCAGCTTGGCGCCCCTTGGGGCTGAAGCTTTCTTT
cdr3_aa: CASSLAPLGAEAFF

j_call: TRBJ2-7
cdr3_length: 14
d_call: -
clone_size: -
v_call: TRBV5-6
cdr3_nt: TGTGCCAGCAGCCAGTCGGGACGGCCCTACGAGCAGTACTTC
cdr3_aa: CASSQSGRPYEQYF

j_call: TRBJ2-3
cdr3_length: 16
d_call: TRBD2
clone_size: -
v_call: TRBV5-1
cdr3_nt: TGCGCCAGCAGCTTGGGGACTAGCGGGGGGATCCATGCGCAGTATTTT
cdr3_aa: CASSLGTSGGIHAQYF

j_call: TRBJ1-6
cdr3_length: 15
d_call: TRBD1
clone_size: -
v_call: TRBV18
cdr3_nt: TGTGCCAGCTCACGCACGGGGGACAGGGCTTCACCCCTCCACTTT
cdr3_aa: CASSRTGDRASPLHF

j_call: TRBJ1-1
cdr3_length: 8
d_call: -
clone_size: -
v_call: TRBV29-1
cdr3_nt: TGCAGCGGAGATGAAGCTTTCTTT
cdr3_aa: CSGDEAFF

j_call: TRBJ1-3
cdr3_length: 15
d_call: TRBD1
clone_size: -
v_call: TRBV5-6
cdr3_nt: TGTGCCAGCAGTGTGGACAGGGGAAGTCGAAACACCATATATTTT
cdr3_aa: CASSVDRGSRNTIYF

j_call: TRBJ2-7
cdr3_length: 16
d_call: -
clone_size: once
v_call: TRBV7-6
cdr3_nt: TGTGCCAGCAGCTTAGGGCCCGGAGGGGGCTCCTACGAGCAGTACTTC
cdr3_aa: CASSLGPGGGSYEQYF

j_call: TRBJ1-2
cdr3_length: 16
d_call: TRBD1
clone_size: few
v_call: TRBV6-1
cdr3_nt: TGTGCCAGCAGTGCGCGGTCAGGGGGCTCGAACTATGGCTACACCTTC
cdr3_aa: CASSARSGGSNYGYTF

j_call: TRBJ1-3
cdr3_length: 16
d_call: -
clone_size: -
v_call: TRBV2
cdr3_nt: TGTGCCAGCAGTCCCGGGACATATCCCTTCTGGGACACCATATATTTT
cdr3_aa: CASSPGTYPFWDTIYF

j_call: TRBJ2-7
cdr3_length: 16
d_call: TRBD1
clone_size: few
v_call: TRBV11-2
cdr3_nt: TGTGCCAGCAGCCCTCTCTTAGGGACAGGGGTATACGAGCAGTACTTC
cdr3_aa: CASSPLLGTGVYEQYF

j_call: TRBJ1-2
cdr3_length: 12
d_call: -
clone_size: -
v_call: TRBV28
cdr3_nt: TGTGCCGCGGGGGAAAAGGGCTATGGCTACACCTTC
cdr3_aa: CAAGEKGYGYTF

j_call: TRBJ1-2
cdr3_length: 14
d_call: -
clone_size: -
v_call: TRBV6-5
cdr3_nt: TGTGCCAGCAGTTGGAGGGGAGAAAACTATGGCTACACCTTC
cdr3_aa: CASSWRGENYGYTF

j_call: TRBJ1-6
cdr3_length: 15
d_call: -
clone_size: -
v_call: TRBV5-4
cdr3_nt: TGTGCCAGCAGCTCCGGGACAAGCGGAAATTCACCCCTCCACTTT
cdr3_aa: CASSSGTSGNSPLHF

j_call: TRBJ2-3
cdr3_length: 15
d_call: TRBD2
clone_size: few
v_call: TRBV19
cdr3_nt: TGTGCCAGTAGTCCAATAGCGGGAGGCACAGATACGCAGTATTTT
cdr3_aa: CASSPIAGGTDTQYF

j_call: TRBJ1-2
cdr3_length: 15
d_call: -
clone_size: -
v_call: TRBV4-1
cdr3_nt: TGCGCCAGCAGCCAACGGACGGAGGCGTTCTATGGCTACACCTTC
cdr3_aa: CASSQRTEAFYGYTF

j_call: TRBJ1-2
cdr3_length: 13
d_call: -
clone_size: -
v_call: TRBV7-9
cdr3_nt: TGTGCCAGCAGCTTACAGCAGGCTGATGGCTACACCTTC
cdr3_aa: CASSLQQADGYTF

j_call: TRBJ1-2
cdr3_length: 13
d_call: TRBD1
clone_size: -
v_call: TRBV7-9
cdr3_nt: TGTGCCAGCAGCTTGGGACAGAGGGGCGGCTACACCTTC
cdr3_aa: CASSLGQRGGYTF

j_call: TRBJ1-2
cdr3_length: 14
d_call: -
clone_size: few
v_call: TRBV5-1
cdr3_nt: TGCGCCAGCAGCCAGACCCCAGGGAACTATGGCTACACCTTC
cdr3_aa: CASSQTPGNYGYTF

j_call: TRBJ2-7
cdr3_length: 14
d_call: -
clone_size: few
v_call: TRBV6-5
cdr3_nt: TGTGCCAGCAGCTCCAGGGGTAAGGGCCTCGAGCAGTACTTC
cdr3_aa: CASSSRGKGLEQYF

j_call: TRBJ2-7
cdr3_length: 15
d_call: -
clone_size: -
v_call: TRBV28
cdr3_nt: TGTGCCAGCAGTTTCGGACGGAGGGATTGGTACGAGCAGTACTTC
cdr3_aa: CASSFGRRDWYEQYF

j_call: TRBJ2-1
cdr3_length: 14
d_call: TRBD2
clone_size: -
v_call: TRBV5-1
cdr3_nt: TGCGCCAGCGGGACTAGCGGGAGGACCAATGAGCAGTTCTTC
cdr3_aa: CASGTSGRTNEQFF

j_call: TRBJ1-6
cdr3_length: 19
d_call: -
clone_size: few
v_call: TRBV4-1
cdr3_nt: TGCGCCAGCAGCCAAGATGAGAGGGCTGCACAGGGTTATAATTCACCCCTCCACTTT
cdr3_aa: CASSQDERAAQGYNSPLHF

j_call: TRBJ1-1
cdr3_length: 14
d_call: -
clone_size: few
v_call: TRBV5-1
cdr3_nt: TGCGCCAGCAGCCCCAATTTTGGGGACACTGAAGCTTTCTTT
cdr3_aa: CASSPNFGDTEAFF

j_call: TRBJ1-1
cdr3_length: 12
d_call: -
clone_size: -
v_call: TRBV29-1
cdr3_nt: TGCAGCGTCGGTTGGGCAGACACTGAAGCTTTCTTT
cdr3_aa: CSVGWADTEAFF

j_call: TRBJ2-5
cdr3_length: 15
d_call: -
clone_size: few
v_call: TRBV28
cdr3_nt: TGTGCCAGCAGTCCACAGGAAGGAGACTTGCAGACCCAGTACTTC
cdr3_aa: CASSPQEGDLQTQYF

j_call: TRBJ1-1
cdr3_length: 14
d_call: TRBD1
clone_size: -
v_call: TRBV5-1
cdr3_nt: TGCGCCAGCAGCTCTGGACAGGGCGGCGCTGAAGCTTTCTTT
cdr3_aa: CASSSGQGGAEAFF

j_call: TRBJ1-1
cdr3_length: 17
d_call: TRBD1
clone_size: -
v_call: TRBV7-8
cdr3_nt: TGTGCCAGCAGCTGGATCCGGGACAGGGTAAGGGTCACTGAAGCTTTCTTT
cdr3_aa: CASSWIRDRVRVTEAFF

j_call: TRBJ2-5
cdr3_length: 17
d_call: TRBD2
clone_size: -
v_call: TRBV30
cdr3_nt: TGTGCCTGGAGTGTAAGACCAGCGGGAGTTTCCGTCGAGACCCAGTACTTC
cdr3_aa: CAWSVRPAGVSVETQYF

j_call: TRBJ1-5
cdr3_length: 17
d_call: -
clone_size: few
v_call: TRBV6-1
cdr3_nt: TGTGCCAGCAGTGTTACATCCGCCTCTTATAGCAATCAGCCCCAGCATTTT
cdr3_aa: CASSVTSASYSNQPQHF

j_call: TRBJ2-7
cdr3_length: 15
d_call: TRBD2
clone_size: -
v_call: TRBV7-8
cdr3_nt: TGTGCCAGCAGCGAGACTAGCGGGCTCTCCTACGAGCAGTACTTC
cdr3_aa: CASSETSGLSYEQYF

j_call: TRBJ1-2
cdr3_length: 13
d_call: -
clone_size: -
v_call: TRBV19
cdr3_nt: TGTGCCAGTAGTCATGGCAGGTTGTATGGCTACACCTTC
cdr3_aa: CASSHGRLYGYTF

j_call: TRBJ1-4
cdr3_length: 14
d_call: -
clone_size: -
v_call: TRBV25-1
cdr3_nt: TGTGCCAGCAGTGACGGGGGGGGGAGTGAAAAACTGTTTTTT
cdr3_aa: CASSDGGGSEKLFF

j_call: TRBJ2-7
cdr3_length: 15
d_call: -
clone_size: -
v_call: TRBV9
cdr3_nt: TGTGCCAGCAGCGTAGAGAGGGGCCCGGCGGAACAGCAGTACTTC
cdr3_aa: CASSVERGPAEQQYF

j_call: TRBJ2-1
cdr3_length: 15
d_call: TRBD1
clone_size: -
v_call: TRBV27
cdr3_nt: TGTGCCAGCAGTCTACCGGGGACAGGGTCGAATGAGCAGTTCTTC
cdr3_aa: CASSLPGTGSNEQFF

j_call: TRBJ1-4
cdr3_length: 15
d_call: -
clone_size: once
v_call: TRBV5-1
cdr3_nt: TGCGCCAGCAGCTTGAGGTCAGGTCTTAATGAAAAACTGTTTTTT
cdr3_aa: CASSLRSGLNEKLFF

j_call: TRBJ1-1
cdr3_length: 14
d_call: -
clone_size: few
v_call: TRBV5-1
cdr3_nt: TGCGCCAGCAGCTTGAGGCGGGTAAACACTGAAGCTTTCTTT
cdr3_aa: CASSLRRVNTEAFF

j_call: TRBJ1-1
cdr3_length: 12
d_call: TRBD1
clone_size: -
v_call: TRBV10-2
cdr3_nt: TGCGCCAGCAGTGAGACAGGGGGCCAAGCTTTCTTT
cdr3_aa: CASSETGGQAFF

j_call: TRBJ2-1
cdr3_length: 15
d_call: TRBD2
clone_size: -
v_call: TRBV29-1
cdr3_nt: TGCAGCGCCGAAGGACTAGCGGGGGGGCTGAATGAGCAGTTCTTC
cdr3_aa: CSAEGLAGGLNEQFF

j_call: TRBJ1-3
cdr3_length: 13
d_call: -
clone_size: -
v_call: TRBV11-1
cdr3_nt: TGTGCCAGCAGCTTCGGCAGGGAATACACCATATATTTT
cdr3_aa: CASSFGREYTIYF

j_call: TRBJ1-3
cdr3_length: 15
d_call: -
clone_size: -
v_call: TRBV30
cdr3_nt: TGTGCCTGGAGAGCTCGGCGTAACTCTGGAAACACCATATATTTT
cdr3_aa: CAWRARRNSGNTIYF

j_call: TRBJ2-4
cdr3_length: 15
d_call: -
clone_size: few
v_call: TRBV5-1
cdr3_nt: TGCGCCAGCAGTTCGGACAAGCTAGCCAAAAACATTCAGTACTTC
cdr3_aa: CASSSDKLAKNIQYF

j_call: TRBJ1-1
cdr3_length: 17
d_call: -
clone_size: -
v_call: TRBV7-8
cdr3_nt: TGTGCCAGCAGCTCCCGGGCGCAGGGGTTAATGAACACTGAAGCTTTCTTT
cdr3_aa: CASSSRAQGLMNTEAFF